These 9 T cell receptor beta chains were sequenced from one sample in a study of CD8 T cells in ankylosing spondylitis listed by TCRdb under 2017. Receptors were amplified or captured by 5' RACE. Data came from an Illumina HiSeq 2500. Through fastp at Q25 and MiXCR, TCRdb rebuilt clones from the public reads, retaining in-frame beta chains. Each CDR3 protein gets just one entry, which takes the most common genes and DNA from the rows behind it. For this sample there are around 250,000 distinct CDR3 sequences; 18% appear just once. The top ten clonotypes cover about a third of the sample. Sequencing was carried out using blood, either unsorted or a sorted T cell fraction (not recorded which). Every receptor here comes from a male donor with ankylosing spondylitis or in good health (not recorded which).

The chain recombines TRBV18 with TRBJ2-3, with D perhaps TRBD1 (6 bases). Looked up from germline, CDR1 is KGHSH and CDR2 is LQKENI. The CDR3 extends over 15 amino acids. The ends were cut back, 3 bases at V and 2 bases at J, with 12 bases in the middle. The DNA for the CDR3 is TGTGCCAGCTCACCCCCGAACAGGGCCACAGATACGCAGTATTTT. Translating it yields CASSPPNRATDTQYF.

This clonotype was detected a few times. The V and J genes are TRBV7-2 and TRBJ2-3; TRBD2 agrees at 15 bases. The trim removed 4 bases at V and 3 bases at J, leaving 5 bases unmatched. The CDR3 is 17 residues long. Germline CDR1 SGHTA, CDR2 FQGNSA. The chain's CDR3 is CASSSGLAGGLTDTQYF. DNA for the CDR3: TGTGCCAGCAGCTCGGGACTAGCGGGAGGACTTACAGATACGCAGTATTTT.

V and J are TRBV6-6 and TRBJ2-7, with no clear D. From germline, CDR1 is MNHNY and CDR2 SVGAGI (reference sequence). There are 12 residues in the CDR3. V lost 7 bases and J lost 4, with 11 bases in between. CDR3 sequence: CASKGWQYEQYF. The CDR3 bases are TGTGCCAGCAAGGGCTGGCAGTACGAGCAGTACTTC.

The rearrangement links TRBV24-1 to TRBJ2-2; 8 bases agree with TRBD1. V shed 3 bases, J shed 6 bases, and the junction held 11 bases outside the gene matches. The germline V gene encodes CDR1 KGHDR and CDR2 SFDVKD. The CDR3 has 17 residues. In DNA, the CDR3 is TGTGCCACCAGTGATGGGACAGGATGGGAGTTCCCCGGGGAGCTGTTTTTT. Amino acid sequence: CATSDGTGWEFPGELFF.

This clonotype was detected a few times. The V gene is TRBV2, the J gene TRBJ2-1; no definite D call. The V end lost 2 bases, the J end lost 4 bases, and 12 bases lay between the germline ends. Germline-derived CDR1 and CDR2 are SNHLY and FYNNEI. CDR3 size: 15 residues. The CDR3 DNA is TGTGCCAGCAGTGAAAGCTGGGATTCGTACAATGAGCAGTTCTTC. The encoded protein is CASSESWDSYNEQFF.

This rearrangement joins TRBV29-1 to TRBJ2-5; D not certain. Trimming removed 0 bases at V and 5 bases at J, with 7 bases between. The CDR3 extends over 12 amino acids. The germline gives CDR1 SQVTM, CDR2 ANQGSEA. The CDR3 DNA reads as TGCAGCGTTGAAGAGCCACAGGAGACCCAGTACTTC. It is translated as CSVEEPQETQYF. Variable domain in full (rest from reference TRBV29-1 and TRBJ2-5): SAVISQKPSRDICQRGTSLTIQCQVDSQVTMMFWYRQQPGQSLTLIATANQGSEATYESGFVIDKFPISRPNLTFSTLTVSNMSPEDSSIYLCSVEEPQETQYFGPGTRLLVL.

This clonotype was detected only a few times. Germline and junction disagree at one end, which may indicate a read error. The genes are TRBV28 and TRBJ2-7; D may match TRBD1 or TRBD2 (5 bases each). The CDR3 consists of 14 residues. Germline V gene lookup returns CDR1 MDHEN and CDR2 SYDVKM. The CDR3 loop reads CASSQDGAVYQQYF. CDR3 nucleotide sequence: TGTGCCAGCTCTCAGGACGGGGCCGTCTACCAGCAGTACTTC. Looking up the rest from reference TRBV28 and TRBJ2-7 gives the full variable domain: DVKVTQSSRYLVKRTGEKVFLECVQDMDHENMFWYRQDPGLGLRLIYFSYDVKMKEKGDIPEGYSVSREKKERFSLILESASTNQTSMYLCASSQDGAVYQQYFGPGTRLTVT.

The rearrangement joins TRBV29-1 to TRBJ1-2; 7 nucleotides align to TRBD1. V was pared by 7 bases and J by 6 bases, with 11 bases of the junction left unmatched. CDR1 is SQVTM and CDR2 is ANQGSEA in the germline V gene. The CDR3 covers 13 residues. CDR3: CSAGPGQINGYTF. In DNA, the CDR3 is TGCAGCGCCGGACCGGGACAGATAAATGGCTACACCTTC.

This clonotype was detected ten times or more. This rearrangement joins TRBV11-2 to TRBJ2-7; D may match TRBD1 or TRBD2 (6 bases each). This CDR3 is built from 14 residues. V was trimmed by 6 bases and J by 1 base, leaving 13 bases between them. Germline V gene data show CDR1 as SGHAT and CDR2 as FQNNGV. This CDR3 is CASRSGAGSYEQYF. The CDR3 coding sequence is TGTGCCAGCAGGTCAGGGGCGGGGTCCTACGAGCAGTACTTC. The variable domain in full, completed from reference TRBV11-2 and TRBJ2-7, reads EAGVAQSPRYKIIEKRQSVAFWCNPISGHATLYWYQQILGQGPKLLIQFQNNGVVDDSQLPKDRFSAERLKGVDSTLKIQPAKLEDSAVYLCASRSGAGSYEQYFGPGTRLTVT.